This record looks at one T cell receptor (beta chain) sequence and its context. Its antigen is unknown. This could be a read error, since a much larger clone is one nucleotide away. By flow cytometry, patients selected for sequencing had shown an expansion of CD8+CD57+ cells. No patient had been given any therapy when blood was sampled. Profiling that covered TCR beta VDJ and CDR3 relied on genomic DNA as its template. In TCRdb, the reads were re-called with MiXCR into one record per CDR3 protein. The repertoire holds about 160,000 distinct CDR3 sequences, with more than 40% as singletons. The data originate from a study of CD8+CD57+ T cells in acquired aplastic anemia. For the study at large: Sorted CD4+ and CD8+ cells yielded DNA averaging about 3.2 ug.

Findings and limits, study-wide: CD8+ Simpson's diversity showed no significant patient-control difference. Between patients and controls, around 30 CD8+ CDR3 sequences were found in common.

The TCR sequence derives from a human donor with aplastic anemia. Sequencing was carried out using sorted CD4+, CD8+, or CD8+CD57+ T cells (not recorded which) from PBMCs.

CDR3 region: CASSQSPGGLWYEQHF. DNA of the CDR3: TGCGCCAGCAGCCAATCCCCCGGTGGACTATGGTACGAGCAGCACTTC. This chain connects TRBV4-1 to TRBJ2-7; tentative D call: TRBD2 (6 bases). The CDR3 extends over 16 amino acids. Germline V lookup: CDR1 MGHRA, CDR2 YSYEKL.